This T cell receptor beta chain was identified in a study of T cell responses to AZD1222 COVID-19 vaccine. The study's findings and limits: CD4 TCRs linked to vaccination spanned spike, dominating at 160-218 and 743-854. The reported proportion of spike-specific TCRs targeting unmutated variant regions was nearly half. Clonal diversity was possibly underestimated, and white British individuals and females predominated among donors.

Here immunoSEQ multiplex PCR was the method, and the copy in TCRdb shows in-frame clones only, minus some. This sample's table reports about 140,000 clones. Points on this clone: The target antigen is unknown.

The germline V gene has CDR1 SGHTA and CDR2 FQGTGA. The CDR3 has 15 amino acids. V gave up 8 bases and J gave up 0 bases, with 11 bases separating them. This chain connects TRBV7-3 to TRBJ1-6; a possible D gene is TRBD1 (5 bases). The TCR comes from an adult in good health. The sample was peripheral blood. The CDR3 spells CASGGKCSYNSPLHF. The DNA for the CDR3 is TGTGCCAGCGGGGGGAAGTGCTCCTATAATTCACCCCTCCACTTT.